These 18 T cell receptor beta chains were sequenced from one sample in a study of T cells in Graves' hyperthyroidism and ophthalmopathy. There were TCR beta CDR3 regions amplified from RNA transcripts. With the HTBI primer set, the TCR CDR3 went through a first round of RT-PCR. TCRdb fed the multiplex PCR reads into MiXCR, producing one record per CDR3 protein. This sample has about 420,000 distinct CDR3 sequences, with 15% to 17% found just once. Sequencing was done on a sample of blood. The receptor source for this set is a woman in her late teens or twenties with Graves' hyperthyroidism.

This chain links TRBV19 with TRBJ2-7, with 7 bases lining up with TRBD1. This CDR3 region has 12 residues. Germline CDR1 reads LNHDA; CDR2 reads SQIVND (reference sequence). With V trimmed by 10 bases and J by 3 bases, 6 bases remained unmatched. The CDR3 sequence is CATQGGSYEQYF. The CDR3 DNA reads TGTGCCACCCAAGGGGGCAGCTACGAGCAGTACTTC.

The rearrangement uses TRBV28 and TRBJ1-5; the D gene is possibly TRBD1 (6 bases). From germline, CDR1 is MDHEN and CDR2 SYDVKM. This CDR3 region has 16 residues. Trimming left V 7 bases short and J 0 bases short, with 16 bases between. The CDR3 loop is CASTTYRDTSNQPQHF. CDR3 nucleotide sequence: TGTGCCAGCACTACGTACCGGGACACTAGCAATCAGCCCCAGCATTTT.

This clonotype was picked up a small number of times. The V gene is TRBV6-1, the J gene TRBJ2-7; D gene unclear. The V end lost 5 bases, the J end lost 6 bases, and 8 bases lay between the germline ends. Germline V gene sequence: CDR1 MNHNS, CDR2 SASEGT. The CDR3 covers 11 residues. The CDR3 loop is CASSTRFEQYF. The CDR3 coding sequence is TGTGCCAGCAGTACCCGTTTCGAGCAGTACTTC.

Comment on this clonotype: This may be a read error, as it is one base from a much larger clone. The CDR3 protein is CSAAGDWNTEAFF. The CDR3 DNA reads as TGCAGTGCGGCGGGGGATTGGAACACTGAAGCTTTCTTT. This chain connects TRBV20-1 to TRBJ1-1, with D perhaps matching TRBD1 (5 bases). Trimming took off 6 bases at V and 1 base at J, with 12 bases between the two ends. The CDR3 is made up of 13 amino acids. The germline V gene has CDR1 DFQATT and CDR2 SNEGSKA (reference sequence).

This clonotype was seen many times. The rearrangement links TRBV13 to TRBJ2-3, with unresolved D. This CDR3 is 12 amino acids long. Trimming left V 8 bases short and J 0 bases short, with 6 bases between. Germline CDR1 and CDR2: PRHDT and FYEKMQ (reference sequence). The CDR3 nucleotides read TGTGCCAGCGGGATTAGCACAGATACGCAGTATTTT. It is translated as CASGISTDTQYF. Full variable domain (rest looked up from reference TRBV13 and TRBJ2-3): AAGVIQSPRHLIKEKRETATLKCYPIPRHDTVYWYQQGPGQDPQFLISFYEKMQSDKGSIPDRFSAQQFSDYHSELNMSSLELGDSALYFCASGISTDTQYFGPGTRLTVL.

The chain has TRBV19 and TRBJ1-5, with TRBD1 as a possible D gene (5 bases). CDR1 is LNHDA and CDR2 is SQIVND in the germline V gene (reference sequence). This CDR3 region has 16 residues. The germline V and J ends were trimmed by 5 bases and 4 bases, with 18 bases remaining between them. The CDR3: CASSPPRAGQNQPQHF. Here the CDR3 DNA reads TGTGCCAGTAGTCCCCCCCGCGCAGGGCAGAATCAGCCCCAGCATTTT.

The CDR3 DNA sequence: TGCAGTGCAGAGAGAGAAGATACGCAGTATTTT. Its protein is CSAEREDTQYF. This rearrangement joins TRBV20-1 to TRBJ2-3; D not certain. The V gene lost 6 bases and the J gene lost 5 bases, with 9 bases spanning the gap. This CDR3 comprises 11 residues. Per germline, CDR1 DFQATT and CDR2 SNEGSKA (reference sequence).

This clonotype was seen repeatedly, ten times or more. The chain has TRBV7-2 and TRBJ2-5, with TRBD2 identical over 10 bases. Losses at the gene ends were 4 bases for V and 5 bases for J; bases not matched to a gene: 10. The CDR3 has 16 residues. Germline assignment: CDR1 SGHTA and CDR2 FQGNSA. Here the CDR3 reads CASSSPSGGGRETQYF. The CDR3 bases are TGTGCCAGCAGCTCCCCTAGCGGGGGCGGGAGGGAGACCCAGTACTTC.

A few counts support this clonotype. The chain combines TRBV10-1 with TRBJ1-4, with 7 bases identical to TRBD1. CDR3 size: 15 residues. From germline, CDR1 is WNHNN and CDR2 SYGVQD (reference sequence). The V gene end was trimmed by 9 bases and the J gene end by 0 bases; junction bases not matched to a gene: 7. The CDR3 sequence is CARGRQGPTNEKLFF. As DNA, the CDR3 is TGCGCCAGGGGTAGACAGGGCCCAACTAATGAAAAACTGTTTTTT.

The gene calls are TRBV20-1 and TRBJ1-1; D gene uncertain. Germline values: CDR1 DFQATT, CDR2 SNEGSKA (reference sequence). Trimming left V 0 bases short and J 1 base short, with 15 bases between. The CDR3 covers 16 residues. CDR3 coding DNA: TGCAGTGCTAGAGATAAACAAGAGCCAGGGAACACTGAAGCTTTCTTT. It yields the protein CSARDKQEPGNTEAFF.

Here the CDR3 DNA reads TGTGCCAGCAGCCCCTCGCTCGGGTTCGTCGGAAACACCATATATTTT. Translated, it gives CASSPSLGFVGNTIYF. V gene TRBV28 combines with J gene TRBJ1-3; D not resolved. Looked up from germline, CDR1 is MDHEN and CDR2 is SYDVKM. With 6 bases removed from V and 4 bases from J, the gap between germline ends came to 19 bases. The CDR3 consists of 16 residues.

This clonotype came up many times. The chain joins TRBV12-3 or TRBV12-4 to TRBJ2-7, with 8 bases aligning to TRBD2. Trimming removed 7 bases from V and 4 bases from J; junction bases left unmatched: 3. This CDR3 is built from 12 residues. The CDR3 protein is CASTAGGYEQYF. The CDR3 DNA reads TGTGCCAGCACGGCGGGGGGTTACGAGCAGTACTTC.

A few counts support this clonotype. The chain has TRBV19 and TRBJ2-5; perhaps TRBD2 as D (6 bases). V shed 7 bases and J shed 4 bases, with 16 bases lying between them. CDR1 and CDR2 (germline): LNHDA, SQIVND (reference sequence). This CDR3 contains 14 residues. Written as DNA, the CDR3 is TGTGCCAGTACCGTCGGGGGAAATGCAGAGACCCAGTACTTC. Amino acids: CASTVGGNAETQYF.

This sequence joins TRBV12-3 or TRBV12-4 and TRBJ2-5; 11 bases are a match to TRBD2. The CDR3 length is 15 residues. Losses at the gene ends were 6 bases for V and 1 base for J; bases not matched to a gene: 4. CDR3 sequence: CASRGTSGGQETQYF. Written as DNA, the CDR3 is TGTGCCAGCAGGGGTACTAGCGGGGGCCAAGAGACCCAGTACTTC.

This clonotype was counted only a few times. The genes are TRBV18 and TRBJ1-3; no firm D call. The CDR3 runs 16 residues. The V and J ends lost 2 bases and 0 bases respectively, with 11 bases between them. Germline V gene data show CDR1 as KGHSH and CDR2 as LQKENI. For the CDR3, the DNA is TGTGCCAGCTCACCAAGTGGCGGCAACTCTGGAAACACCATATATTTT. Translating it yields CASSPSGGNSGNTIYF.

The V call is TRBV20-1, the J call TRBJ2-1; 8 bases fit TRBD2. Trimming removed 7 bases from V and 6 bases from J; junction bases left unmatched: 8. Germline CDR1 DFQATT, CDR2 SNEGSKA (reference sequence). There are 13 residues in the CDR3. The CDR3 bases are TGCAGTGTCGGGACTAGGGTTGTCAATGAGCAGTTCTTC. The encoded protein is CSVGTRVVNEQFF.

As regards this clonotype: This may come from a read error, since a much larger clone is one base off. The chain uses TRBV27 and TRBJ2-1; D uncertain. The closer fit of TRBJ2-7 to the DNA end suggests the J call may be wrong. The CDR3 spans 14 residues. The germline gives CDR1 MNHEY, CDR2 SMNVEV (reference sequence). CDR3 residues: CASSLVQRNNEQYF. Written as DNA, the CDR3 is TGTGCCAGCAGTTTAGTACAGCGAAACAATGAGCAGTACTTC.

The chain carries TRBV3-1 and TRBJ2-1, with TRBD2 matching 8 bases. The CDR3 covers 16 residues. CDR1 and CDR2 from the germline V gene are LGHDT and YNNKEL (reference sequence). V was clipped by 0 bases and J by 9 bases; unmatched bases: 10. CDR3 in DNA: TGTGCCAGCAGCCAAGATGCCGGGACTAGAGGGATTGAGCAGTTCTTC. Translated: CASSQDAGTRGIEQFF.